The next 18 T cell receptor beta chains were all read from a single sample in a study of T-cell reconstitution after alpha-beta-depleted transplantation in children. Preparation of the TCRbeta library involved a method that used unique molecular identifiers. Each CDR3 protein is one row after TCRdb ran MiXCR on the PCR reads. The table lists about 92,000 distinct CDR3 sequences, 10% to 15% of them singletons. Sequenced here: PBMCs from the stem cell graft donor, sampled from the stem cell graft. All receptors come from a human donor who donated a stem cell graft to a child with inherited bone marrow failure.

In DNA, the CDR3 is TGCGCCAGCAGCCAAGATATGGGGGGGCGGCCCCAGTATTTT. Translation gives CASSQDMGGRPQYF. The chain joins TRBV4-1 to TRBJ2-3; perhaps TRBD2 as D (7 bases). V lost 0 bases and J 12 bases, leaving 16 bases between the germline ends. This CDR3 is 14 amino acids long. Per the germline V gene, CDR1 is MGHRA and CDR2 is YSYEKL.

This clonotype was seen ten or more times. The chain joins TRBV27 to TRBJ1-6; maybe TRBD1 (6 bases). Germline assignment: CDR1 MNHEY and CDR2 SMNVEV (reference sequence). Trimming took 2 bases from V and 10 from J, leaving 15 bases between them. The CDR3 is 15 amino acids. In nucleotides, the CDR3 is TGTGCCAGCAGTTTAGTTTGGGGGGCGGGCTCACCCCTCCACTTT. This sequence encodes CASSLVWGAGSPLHF.

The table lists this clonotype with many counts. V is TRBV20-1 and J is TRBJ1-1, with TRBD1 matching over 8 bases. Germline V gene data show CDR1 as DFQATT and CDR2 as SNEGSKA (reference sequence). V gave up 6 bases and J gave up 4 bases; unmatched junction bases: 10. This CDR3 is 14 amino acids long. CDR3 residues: CSARVPDRGTEAFF. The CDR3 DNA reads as TGCAGTGCCCGAGTCCCAGACAGGGGCACTGAAGCTTTCTTT.

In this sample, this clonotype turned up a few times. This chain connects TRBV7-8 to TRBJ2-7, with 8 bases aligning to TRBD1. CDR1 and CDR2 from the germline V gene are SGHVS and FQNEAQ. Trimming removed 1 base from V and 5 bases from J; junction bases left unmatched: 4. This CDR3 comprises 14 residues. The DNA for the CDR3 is TGTGCCAGCAGCTTAGGACAGGGGCTGAACGAGCAGTACTTC. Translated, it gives CASSLGQGLNEQYF. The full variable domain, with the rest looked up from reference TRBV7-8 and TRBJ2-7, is GAGVSQSPRYKVAKRGQDVALRCDPISGHVSLFWYQQALGQGPEFLTYFQNEAQLDKSGLPSDRFFAERPEGSVSTLKIQRTQQEDSAVYLCASSLGQGLNEQYFGPGTRLTVT.

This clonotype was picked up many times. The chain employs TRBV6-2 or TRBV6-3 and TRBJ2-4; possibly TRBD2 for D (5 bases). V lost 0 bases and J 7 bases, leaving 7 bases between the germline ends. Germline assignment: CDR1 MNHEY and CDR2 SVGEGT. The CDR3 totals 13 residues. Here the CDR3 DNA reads TGTGCCAGCAGTTACTCCACTAGGAACATTCAGTACTTC. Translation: CASSYSTRNIQYF.

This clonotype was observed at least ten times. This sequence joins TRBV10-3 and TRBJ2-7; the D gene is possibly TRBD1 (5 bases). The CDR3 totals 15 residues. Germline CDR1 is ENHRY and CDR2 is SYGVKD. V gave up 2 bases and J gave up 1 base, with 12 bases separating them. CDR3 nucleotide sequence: TGTGCCATCAGTGAGAGGTTCAGGGATTCCTACGAGCAGTACTTC. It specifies CAISERFRDSYEQYF.

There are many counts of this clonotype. DNA of the CDR3: TGTGCCAGCAGTTTACTGGGAACCGGGGAGCTGTTTTTT. Translation gives CASSLLGTGELFF. This chain connects TRBV27 to TRBJ2-2; D gene uncertain. CDR1 is MNHEY, CDR2 SMNVEV, per germline (reference sequence). V was pared by 2 bases and J by 5 bases, with 6 bases between. The CDR3 spans 13 residues.

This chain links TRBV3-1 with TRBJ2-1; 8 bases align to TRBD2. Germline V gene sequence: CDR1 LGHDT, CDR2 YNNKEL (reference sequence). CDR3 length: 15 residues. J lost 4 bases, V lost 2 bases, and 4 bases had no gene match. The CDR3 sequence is CASSQWSSGYNEQFF. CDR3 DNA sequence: TGTGCCAGCAGCCAATGGTCTAGCGGGTACAATGAGCAGTTCTTC.

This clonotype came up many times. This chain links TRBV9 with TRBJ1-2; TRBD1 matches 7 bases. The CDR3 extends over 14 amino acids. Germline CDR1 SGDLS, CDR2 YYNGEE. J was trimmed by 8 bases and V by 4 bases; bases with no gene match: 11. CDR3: CASSLQDRAGGYTF. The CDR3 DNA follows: TGTGCCAGCAGCCTCCAAGACAGGGCGGGGGGCTACACCTTC.

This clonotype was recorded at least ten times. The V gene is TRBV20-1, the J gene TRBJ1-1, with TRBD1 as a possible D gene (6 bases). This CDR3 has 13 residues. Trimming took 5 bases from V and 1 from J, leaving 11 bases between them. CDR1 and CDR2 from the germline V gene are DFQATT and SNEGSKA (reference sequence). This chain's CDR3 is CSALPRGNTEAFF. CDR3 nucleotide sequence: TGCAGTGCTTTGCCCAGGGGGAACACTGAAGCTTTCTTT.

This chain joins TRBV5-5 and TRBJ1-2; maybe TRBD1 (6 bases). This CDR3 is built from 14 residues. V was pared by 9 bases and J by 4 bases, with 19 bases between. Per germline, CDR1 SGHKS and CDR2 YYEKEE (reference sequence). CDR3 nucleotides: TGTGCCATGAGCCCTCGGACAGACGGCTATGGCTACACCTTC. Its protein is CAMSPRTDGYGYTF.

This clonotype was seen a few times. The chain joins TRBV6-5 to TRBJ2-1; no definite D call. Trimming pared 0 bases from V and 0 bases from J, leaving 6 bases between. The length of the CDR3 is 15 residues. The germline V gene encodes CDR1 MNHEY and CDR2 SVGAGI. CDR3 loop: CASSYSYSSYNEQFF. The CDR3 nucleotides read TGTGCCAGCAGTTACTCGTACAGCTCCTACAATGAGCAGTTCTTC.

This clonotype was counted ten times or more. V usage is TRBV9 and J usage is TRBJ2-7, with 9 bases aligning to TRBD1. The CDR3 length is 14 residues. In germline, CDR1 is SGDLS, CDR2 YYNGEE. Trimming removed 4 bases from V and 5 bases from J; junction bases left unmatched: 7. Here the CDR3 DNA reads TGTGCCAGCAGCCCTTGGACAGGGGTTGACGAGCAGTACTTC. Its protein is CASSPWTGVDEQYF.

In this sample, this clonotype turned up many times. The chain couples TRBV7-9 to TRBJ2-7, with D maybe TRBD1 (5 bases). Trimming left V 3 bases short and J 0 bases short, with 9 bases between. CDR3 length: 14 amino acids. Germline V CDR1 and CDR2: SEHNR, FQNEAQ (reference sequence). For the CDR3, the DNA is TGTGCCAGCAGCTTCGGCAGGGACTCCTACGAGCAGTACTTC. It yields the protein CASSFGRDSYEQYF.

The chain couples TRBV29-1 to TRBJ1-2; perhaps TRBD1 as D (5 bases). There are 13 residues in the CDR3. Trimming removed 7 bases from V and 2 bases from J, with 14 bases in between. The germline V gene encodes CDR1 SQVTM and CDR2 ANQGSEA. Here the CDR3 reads CSARGDSNYGYTF. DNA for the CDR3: TGCAGCGCTAGGGGCGACAGCAACTATGGCTACACCTTC.

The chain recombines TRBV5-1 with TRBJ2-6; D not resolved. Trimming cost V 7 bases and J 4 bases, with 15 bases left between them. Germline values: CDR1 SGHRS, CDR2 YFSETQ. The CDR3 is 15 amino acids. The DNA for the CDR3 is TGCGCCAGCGGAACGATGGGGTCAGGGGCCAACGTCCTGACTTTC. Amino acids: CASGTMGSGANVLTF.

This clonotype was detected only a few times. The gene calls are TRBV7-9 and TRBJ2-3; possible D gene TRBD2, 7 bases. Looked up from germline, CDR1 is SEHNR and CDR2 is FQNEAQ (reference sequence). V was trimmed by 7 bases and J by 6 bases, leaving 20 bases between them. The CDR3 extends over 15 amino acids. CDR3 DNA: TGTGCCAGCACCCGGGGGGCTAGCGGTTCTGATACGCAGTATTTT. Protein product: CASTRGASGSDTQYF.

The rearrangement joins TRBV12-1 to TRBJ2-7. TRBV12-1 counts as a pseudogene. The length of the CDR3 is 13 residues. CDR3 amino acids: CASSFANSYEQYF. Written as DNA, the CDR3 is TGTGCCAGCAGTTTTGCCAATTCCTACGAGCAGTACTTC.